This TCR beta chain is from a study of T-cell reconstitution after alpha-beta-depleted transplantation in children. The study, taken as a whole, reports: Recipient T cells and thymic progenitors that survived gave rise to the high TCRbeta diversity observed at day 60 in some patients. Several hundred rapidly expanded clones from non-depleted graft cells reportedly supplied alpha-beta T cells about two months post-transplant. The main origin of T-cell counts and diversity one year after transplant was newly produced T cells.

Turning to this clonotype: Its matching antigen is unknown.

Molecular barcoding with unique molecular identifiers was used for the TCRbeta library. TCRdb redid the calling of the PCR reads with MiXCR, one entry per CDR3 protein. The data contain fewer than 150,000 distinct CDR3 sequences, around a tenth of them singletons. The TCR originated in a girl under three years old who had a stem cell transplant for combined immunodeficiency, so the T cells may come from the graft donor. The sample in question was PBMCs, mostly from graft donor cells, obtained 180 days after TCRalphabeta/CD19-depleted stem cell transplant.

As DNA, the CDR3 is TGCGCCAGCAGCTTGGCGGAGCAACCCTCTGGAAACACCATATATTTT. It is translated as CASSLAEQPSGNTIYF. The V call is TRBV5-1, the J call TRBJ1-3; D is undetermined. Germline CDR1 reads SGHRS; CDR2 reads YFSETQ. V gave up 0 bases and J gave up 0 bases, with 10 bases separating them. This CDR3 contains 16 residues. The full variable domain, with the rest looked up from reference TRBV5-1 and TRBJ1-3, is KAGVTQTPRYLIKTRGQQVTLSCSPISGHRSVSWYQQTPGQGLQFLFEYFSETQRNKGNFPGRFSGRQFSNSRSEMNVSTLELGDSALYLCASSLAEQPSGNTIYFGEGSWLTVV.